This T cell receptor beta chain comes out of a study of a mutant IDH1 vaccine in newly diagnosed glioma. At the level of the study: Treated individuals were around 60% male and around 40% female, averaging about 40 years of age.

Generated by immunoSEQ multiplex PCR, the TCRdb table keeps only in-frame clones and is missing some. The sample includes some 62,000 clones, roughly 87% of them seen just once. In regard to this clone: Its cognate antigen is unknown.

Trimming removed 4 bases at V and 3 bases at J, with 11 bases between. This CDR3 contains 15 residues. The germline CDR1 and CDR2 sequences are SGHTS and YDEGEE. Stated time point: week 47, end of study. In every dose of vaccine, 300 ug of mutant IDH1 20-mer peptide was given alongside topical imiquimod. Patients in the study were vaccinated eight times, receiving shots in weeks 1, 3, 5, 7, 11, 15, 19 and 23. This sample comprised PBMCs, obtained from a glioma patient whose treatment included an IDH1 peptide vaccine. The chain employs TRBV5-8 and TRBJ1-6, with D possibly TRBD1 on 5 matching bases. The clonotype originates from a man aged 30-40 years with glioma. CDR3 protein: CASSTRQLYNSPLHF. Here the CDR3 DNA reads TGTGCCAGCAGCACCAGACAGCTCTATAATTCACCCCTCCACTTT. Variable domain in full (rest from reference TRBV5-8 and TRBJ1-6): EAGVTQSPTHLIKTRGQQATLRCSPISGHTSVYWYQQALGLGLQFLLWYDEGEERNRGNFPPRFSGRQFPNYSSELNVNALELEDSALYLCASSTRQLYNSPLHFGNGTRLTVT.